This is a list of T cell receptor beta chains from one sample in a study of T cells in Graves' hyperthyroidism and ophthalmopathy. From the multiplex PCR reads, TCRdb called clonotypes with MiXCR, one entry per CDR3 protein. Of some 600,000 distinct CDR3 sequences in the sample, around 13% are singletons; the top ten hold around 5.4%. The material sequenced was blood. Every receptor here comes from a woman in her twenties or thirties with Graves' hyperthyroidism that later progressed to Graves' ophthalmopathy. Each CDR3 is given with its conserved first and last residue. The D gene is left open where the match is weak. Clone size is given for some rows only: seen once, a few or many times, or a class if the clone is expanded.

abundance	v_gene	d_gene	j_gene	CDR3aa	CDR3nt
-	TRBV3-1	TRBD1	TRBJ1-4	CASSQDLPTGGGKEKLFF	TGTGCCAGCAGCCAAGATTTACCCACAGGGGGCGGTAAGGAAAAACTGTTTTTT
-	TRBV19	-	TRBJ2-4	CASSIPRTAENIQYF	TGTGCCAGTAGTATACCTCGGACCGCGGAAAACATTCAGTACTTC
-	TRBV29-1	-	TRBJ2-7	CSVFSHLNYEQYF	TGCAGCGTTTTCTCACACTTAAACTACGAGCAGTACTTC
-	TRBV4-1	TRBD2	TRBJ2-3	CASSQPTSGRAVDTQYF	TGCGCCAGCAGCCAGCCCACTAGCGGGAGGGCCGTAGATACGCAGTATTTT
few	TRBV19	-	TRBJ1-1	CASSIGGGPTEAFF	TGTGCCAGTAGTATAGGTGGAGGGCCCACCGAAGCTTTCTTT
many	TRBV7-3	-	TRBJ2-2	CASSLSTNTGELFF	TGTGCCAGCAGCCTATCCACGAACACCGGGGAGCTGTTTTTT
many	TRBV2	TRBD1	TRBJ2-2	CASQDRGQTGELFF	TGTGCCAGCCAGGACAGGGGGCAAACCGGGGAGCTGTTTTTT
many	TRBV19	-	TRBJ1-5	CASSDLYSNQPQHF	TGTGCCAGTAGCGATCTCTATAGCAATCAGCCCCAGCATTTT
many	TRBV13	-	TRBJ1-2	CASSLAVYGYTF	TGTGCCAGCAGCTTAGCGGTCTATGGCTACACCTTC
many	TRBV7-9	-	TRBJ2-7	CASSWSYGQVINEQYF	TGTGCCAGCAGCTGGTCCTACGGGCAGGTGATCAACGAGCAGTACTTC
-	TRBV5-1	-	TRBJ1-1	CASSFRSGTTEAFF	TGCGCCAGCAGCTTCCGGAGCGGGACCACTGAAGCTTTCTTT
-	TRBV7-2	-	TRBJ2-7	CASSATTGYEQYF	TGTGCCAGCAGCGCAACCACAGGTTACGAGCAGTACTTC
many	TRBV2	-	TRBJ1-2	CASIPGPTYYGYTF	TGTGCCAGCATCCCGGGCCCGACATACTATGGCTACACCTTC
many	TRBV6-2/TRBV6-3	TRBD1	TRBJ1-1	CASSLRQGWENTEAFF	TGTGCCAGCAGTCTTCGACAGGGGTGGGAGAACACTGAAGCTTTCTTT
many	TRBV7-2	-	TRBJ1-1	CASTPGGKTEAFF	TGTGCCAGCACCCCCGGTGGGAAGACTGAAGCTTTCTTT
many	TRBV10-3	-	TRBJ1-2	CAISEDYGYTF	TGTGCCATCAGTGAGGACTATGGCTACACCTTC
many	TRBV20-1	TRBD2	TRBJ2-1	CSASVPGLADEQFF	TGCAGTGCTAGTGTTCCGGGACTAGCGGATGAGCAGTTCTTC
-	TRBV20-1	-	TRBJ2-7	CSAPEAISPDEQYF	TGCAGTGCGCCGGAAGCGATCAGCCCAGACGAGCAGTACTTC
many	TRBV7-3	-	TRBJ1-1	CASSPRGPGVTEAFF	TGTGCCAGCAGCCCGCGGGGGCCGGGAGTAACTGAAGCTTTCTTT
few	TRBV28	-	TRBJ1-3	CASHTGGAENTIYF	TGTGCCAGCCATACGGGGGGTGCGGAAAACACCATATATTTT
-	TRBV5-1	-	TRBJ2-2	CASSLGGIGELFF	TGCGCCAGCAGCTTGGGGGGCATCGGGGAGCTGTTTTTT
many	TRBV12-3/TRBV12-4	-	TRBJ2-2	CASTPINGELFF	TGTGCCAGCACCCCCATTAACGGGGAGCTGTTTTTT
many	TRBV29-1	-	TRBJ2-5	CSVLTLWREPQETQYF	TGCAGCGTTCTCACCCTTTGGAGGGAGCCCCAAGAGACCCAGTACTTC
-	TRBV20-1	-	TRBJ2-3	CSANPLKDGTDTQYF	TGCAGTGCTAACCCCCTTAAGGATGGCACAGATACGCAGTATTTT
-	TRBV3-1	TRBD2	TRBJ2-1	CASSHNILAGVFNEQFF	TGTGCCAGCAGCCATAATATTCTAGCGGGAGTGTTCAATGAGCAGTTCTTC
many	TRBV2	-	TRBJ2-3	CASSDRGRGPDTQYF	TGTGCCAGCAGTGATCGGGGGAGAGGACCAGATACGCAGTATTTT
few	TRBV6-5	-	TRBJ1-6	CASSYSSVGSSYNSPLHF	TGTGCCAGCAGTTACTCGAGTGTGGGGAGCTCCTATAATTCACCCCTCCACTTT
-	TRBV9	TRBD1	TRBJ1-4	CASSVGTGGEKLFF	TGTGCCAGCAGCGTCGGGACAGGGGGCGAAAAACTGTTTTTT
many	TRBV6-5	TRBD1	TRBJ1-4	CASSYSGAGGEKLFF	TGTGCCAGCAGTTACTCGGGGGCAGGGGGTGAAAAACTGTTTTTT
many	TRBV6-2/TRBV6-3	-	TRBJ1-6	CASTPDRSFSPLHF	TGTGCCAGCACACCGGACAGATCTTTTTCACCCCTCCACTTT
few	TRBV15	-	TRBJ1-3	CATSRDRSISGNTIYF	TGTGCCACCAGCAGAGACAGATCCATCTCTGGAAACACCATATATTTT
many	TRBV2	-	TRBJ2-1	CASRGGPNEQFF	TGTGCCAGCAGAGGAGGACCCAATGAGCAGTTCTTC
-	TRBV7-9	-	TRBJ2-7	CASSSWSGPNEQYF	TGTGCCAGCAGCTCTTGGAGCGGGCCCAACGAGCAGTACTTC
-	TRBV15	TRBD2	TRBJ2-5	CATAGGLEFRETQYF	TGTGCCACCGCCGGGGGACTAGAATTTAGAGAGACCCAGTACTTC
few	TRBV25-1	-	TRBJ1-2	CASSELGQGYLYGYTF	TGTGCCAGCAGTGAATTGGGGCAGGGCTACCTCTATGGCTACACCTTC
-	TRBV7-7	-	TRBJ2-2	CASSLTSPNTGELFF	TGTGCTAGCAGCCTTACTAGCCCGAACACCGGGGAGCTGTTTTTT
-	TRBV27	-	TRBJ1-5	CASSPVGGGGSQPRHF	TGTGCCAGCAGCCCTGTCGGCGGCGGGGGGTCTCAGCCCCGGCATTTT
many	TRBV28	TRBD2	TRBJ2-3	CASSSHQGAGEGDTQYF	TGTGCCAGCAGTTCCCACCAGGGAGCGGGAGAAGGAGATACGCAGTATTTT
few	TRBV19	-	TRBJ1-1	CASSIWADNTEAFF	TGTGCCAGTAGTATATGGGCGGACAACACTGAAGCTTTCTTT
-	TRBV11-2	TRBD2	TRBJ2-1	CASSLAWTGGSDEQFF	TGTGCCAGCAGCTTAGCTTGGACGGGAGGAAGCGATGAGCAGTTCTTC
-	TRBV6-1	-	TRBJ1-1	CASIQQWGRTEAFF	TGTGCCAGCATCCAACAGTGGGGGCGTACTGAAGCTTTCTTT
many	TRBV11-2	-	TRBJ1-1	CASSDQGDGEAFF	TGTGCCAGCAGCGATCAAGGGGACGGTGAAGCTTTCTTT
-	TRBV19	-	TRBJ2-5	CASSRALHQETQYF	TGTGCCAGTAGTAGGGCACTCCACCAAGAGACCCAGTACTTC
many	TRBV2	TRBD1	TRBJ1-4	CASRTGGTNEKLFF	TGTGCCAGCAGGACAGGGGGAACTAATGAAAAACTGTTTTTT
-	TRBV6-1	-	TRBJ1-2	CASSSGFGYTF	TGTGCCAGCAGTTCAGGGTTTGGCTACACCTTC
few	TRBV5-1	-	TRBJ1-1	CASSLGWGNTEAFF	TGCGCCAGCAGCTTGGGTTGGGGGAACACTGAAGCTTTCTTT
many	TRBV24-1	-	TRBJ2-1	CATSDWGVGSSYNEQFF	TGTGCCACCAGTGATTGGGGGGTCGGTTCTTCCTACAATGAGCAGTTCTTC
many	TRBV2	TRBD2	TRBJ2-2	CASSEAGVGLAGELFF	TGTGCCAGCAGTGAAGCCGGGGTCGGACTAGCCGGGGAGCTGTTTTTT